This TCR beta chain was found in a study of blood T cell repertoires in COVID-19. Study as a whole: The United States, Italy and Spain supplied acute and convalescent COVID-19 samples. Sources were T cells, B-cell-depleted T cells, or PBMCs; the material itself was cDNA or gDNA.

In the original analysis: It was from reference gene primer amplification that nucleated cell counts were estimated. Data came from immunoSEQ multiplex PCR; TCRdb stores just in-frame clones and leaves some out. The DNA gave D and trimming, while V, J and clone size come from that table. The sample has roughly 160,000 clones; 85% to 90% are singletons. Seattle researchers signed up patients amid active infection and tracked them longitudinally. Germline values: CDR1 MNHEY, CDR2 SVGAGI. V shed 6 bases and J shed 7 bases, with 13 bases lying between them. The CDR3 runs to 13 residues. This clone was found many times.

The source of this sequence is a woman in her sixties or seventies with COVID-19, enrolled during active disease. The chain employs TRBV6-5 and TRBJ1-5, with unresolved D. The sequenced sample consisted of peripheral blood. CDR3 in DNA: TGTGCCAGCAGGGTTGAGTCCTGGCAGCCCCAGCATTTT. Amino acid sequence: CASRVESWQPQHF.